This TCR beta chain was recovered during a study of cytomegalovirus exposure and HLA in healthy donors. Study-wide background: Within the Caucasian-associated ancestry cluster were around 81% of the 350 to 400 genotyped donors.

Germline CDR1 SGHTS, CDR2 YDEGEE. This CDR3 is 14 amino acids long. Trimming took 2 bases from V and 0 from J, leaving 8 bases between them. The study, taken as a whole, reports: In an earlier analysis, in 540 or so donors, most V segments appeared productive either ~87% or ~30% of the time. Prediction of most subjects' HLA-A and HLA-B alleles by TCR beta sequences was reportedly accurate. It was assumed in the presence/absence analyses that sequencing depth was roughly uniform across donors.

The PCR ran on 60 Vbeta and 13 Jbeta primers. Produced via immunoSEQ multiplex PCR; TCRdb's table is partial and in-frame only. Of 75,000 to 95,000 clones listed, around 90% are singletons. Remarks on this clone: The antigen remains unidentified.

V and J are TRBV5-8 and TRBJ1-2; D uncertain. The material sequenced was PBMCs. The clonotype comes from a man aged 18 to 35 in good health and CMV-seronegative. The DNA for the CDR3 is TGTGCCAGCAGCTTACGGGGTTCTAACTATGGCTACACCTTC. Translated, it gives CASSLRGSNYGYTF.